The 15 T cell receptor beta chains below come from one sample, sequenced in a study of cytomegalovirus exposure and HLA in healthy donors (dated by TCRdb to 2016 to 2017). The method behind the library was the immunoSEQ multiplex PCR assay. What TCRdb holds here is the immuneACCESS table cut down to in-frame rearrangements. Part of the clones is not present; checked against another copy, under half of the missing clones reflect an unresolved V gene, and the others are unexplained. The sample yields roughly 220,000 clones; 80% to 95% were counted once. Together, the top ten hold 0.85% to 1.2% of the sample. Sequencing was performed on PBMCs. All receptors derive from a woman younger than 35 in good health and CMV-seronegative.

This rearrangement joins TRBV20-1 to TRBJ1-1, with unresolved D. The CDR3 is made up of 11 amino acids. Trimming removed 2 bases at V and 7 bases at J, with 8 bases between. The germline V gene has CDR1 DFQATT and CDR2 SNEGSKA (reference sequence). CDR3 residues: CSARQIIEAFF. The CDR3 nucleotides read TGCAGTGCTAGACAGATTATTGAAGCTTTCTTT.

The chain carries TRBV11-1 and TRBJ1-2; 7 bases map to TRBD1. Germline V gene sequence: CDR1 SGHAT, CDR2 FQDESV (reference sequence). The CDR3 extends over 14 amino acids. With V trimmed by 2 bases and J by 7 bases, 7 bases remained unmatched. CDR3 coding DNA: TGTGCCAGCAGCTTAACCGGGACAGTGCTTGGCTACACCTTC. As protein: CASSLTGTVLGYTF.

The rearrangement links TRBV5-1 to TRBJ2-7, with 7 positions matching TRBD2. The CDR3 runs to 14 residues. V shed 5 bases, J shed 2 bases, and the junction held 7 bases outside the gene matches. The germline V gene encodes CDR1 SGHRS and CDR2 YFSETQ. CDR3 sequence (DNA): TGCGCCAGCAGTGATAGCGGGTCGACCTACGAGCAGTACTTC. It translates to CASSDSGSTYEQYF.

The V gene is TRBV9, the J gene TRBJ2-7, with D uncertain. The CDR3 totals 13 residues. The germline V and J ends were trimmed by 2 bases and 2 bases, with 8 bases remaining between them. In germline, CDR1 is SGDLS, CDR2 YYNGEE. CDR3 amino acids: CASSVSGPYEQYF. CDR3 nucleotides: TGTGCCAGCAGCGTGAGTGGGCCCTACGAGCAGTACTTC.

J is TRBJ1-2 and V is TRBV18; D is unresolved. Germline CDR1 reads KGHSH; CDR2 reads LQKENI. The CDR3 totals 12 residues. Trimming took off 8 bases at V and 6 bases at J, with 13 bases between the two ends. As DNA, the CDR3 is TGTGCCAGCCAAAAAGCATCTGATGGCTACACCTTC. Its translation is CASQKASDGYTF.

Here the CDR3 reads CSARQGNTIYF. The CDR3 DNA follows: TGCAGCGCCAGACAGGGAAACACCATATATTTT. The chain couples TRBV29-1 to TRBJ1-3; possible D gene TRBD1, 5 bases. The CDR3 contains 11 residues. V lost 7 bases and J lost 4, with 8 bases in between. Germline V gene lookup returns CDR1 SQVTM and CDR2 ANQGSEA.

The genes are TRBV5-1 and TRBJ2-6, with no clear D. The CDR3 has 16 residues. V was shortened by 3 bases and J by 4 bases, with 14 bases between the two germline ends. Germline V gene lookup returns CDR1 SGHRS and CDR2 YFSETQ. CDR3 sequence reads: CASSYEVQIGANVLTF. In nucleotides, the CDR3 is TGCGCCAGCAGCTATGAAGTCCAGATCGGGGCCAACGTCCTGACTTTC. Combining the CDR3 with reference TRBV5-1 and TRBJ2-6 gives the whole variable domain KAGVTQTPRYLIKTRGQQVTLSCSPISGHRSVSWYQQTPGQGLQFLFEYFSETQRNKGNFPGRFSGRQFSNSRSEMNVSTLELGDSALYLCASSYEVQIGANVLTFGAGSRLTVL.

V usage is TRBV2 and J usage is TRBJ2-7; D gene uncertain. The germline CDR1 and CDR2 sequences are SNHLY and FYNNEI. The CDR3 is 10 residues long. Trimming shortened V by 6 bases and J by 3 bases, and 3 bases separated the two germline ends. CDR3 sequence: CASRYYEQYF. CDR3 in DNA: TGTGCCAGCAGGTACTACGAGCAGTACTTC.

The chain recombines TRBV6-1 with TRBJ1-1; possible D gene TRBD1, 5 bases. CDR3 size: 14 residues. V was pared by 6 bases and J by 1 base, with 12 bases between. CDR1 MNHNS and CDR2 SASEGT come from the germline V gene. In nucleotides, the CDR3 is TGTGCCAGCAGCTCACAGGTCCCGAACACTGAAGCTTTCTTT. Protein: CASSSQVPNTEAFF.

The chain couples TRBV6-5 to TRBJ1-1; a weak D match, TRBD1 (6 bases). With 1 base removed from V and 1 base from J, the gap between germline ends came to 13 bases. CDR1 and CDR2 from the germline V gene are MNHEY and SVGAGI. The CDR3 is 16 amino acids. The DNA of the CDR3 is TGTGCCAGCAGTTACTTCCCCGGGACACAGAACACTGAAGCTTTCTTT. Amino acids: CASSYFPGTQNTEAFF.

The CDR3 loop reads CAIGGEIGTEAFF. The CDR3 DNA reads as TGTGCCATCGGAGGGGAAATCGGCACTGAAGCTTTCTTT. The V gene is TRBV10-3, the J gene TRBJ1-1; the D gene is possibly TRBD1 (5 bases). Germline-derived CDR1 and CDR2 are ENHRY and SYGVKD. This CDR3 is built from 13 residues. The V gene lost 8 bases and the J gene lost 4 bases, with 14 bases spanning the gap.

This chain connects TRBV27 to TRBJ1-1; 10 bases line up with TRBD1. The CDR3 spans 15 residues. With 0 bases clipped from V and 7 bases from J, the junction kept 5 bases outside the gene matches. CDR1 is MNHEY, CDR2 SMNVEV, per germline (reference sequence). DNA for the CDR3: TGTGCCAGCAGTTTATCCTCGGGACAGGGGTTTGAAGCTTTCTTT. Translation: CASSLSSGQGFEAFF.

The chain couples TRBV6-8 to TRBJ2-7; perhaps TRBD1 as D (6 bases). Germline CDR1 MNHGY, CDR2 SAAAGT. The CDR3 has 15 amino acids. Trimming removed 11 bases from V and 4 bases from J, with 24 bases in between. The CDR3 bases are TGTGCCTCCCAGGGGATCCAGGTCCCACATTACGAGCAGTACTTC. Protein sequence: CASQGIQVPHYEQYF.

This chain connects TRBV7-6 to TRBJ1-6; TRBD1 might be the D (5 bases). This CDR3 is 17 amino acids long. Looked up from germline, CDR1 is SGHVS and CDR2 is FNYEAQ. Between the trimmed V and J ends, which lost 4 bases and 7 bases, there was a span of 20 bases. CDR3 sequence: CASSSKPGGSANSPLHF. CDR3 coding DNA: TGTGCCAGCAGCTCGAAACCGGGGGGGAGTGCGAATTCACCCCTCCACTTT. The entire variable domain, with the rest obtained from reference TRBV7-6 and TRBJ1-6, is as follows: GAGVSQSPRYKVTKRGQDVALRCDPISGHVSLYWYRQALGQGPEFLTYFNYEAQQDKSGLPNDRFSAERPEGSISTLTIQRTEQRDSAMYRCASSSKPGGSANSPLHFGNGTRLTVT.

This chain links TRBV7-3 with TRBJ2-2; 8 bases are shared with TRBD1. Germline assignment: CDR1 SGHTA and CDR2 FQGTGA. CDR3 length equals 16 residues. The V segment lost 5 bases and the J segment 2 bases; nucleotides outside the gene matches: 7. CDR3: CASSLGTGRNTGELFF. In DNA, the CDR3 is TGTGCCAGCAGCCTCGGGACAGGAAGAAACACCGGGGAGCTGTTTTTT.